This is a list of T cell receptor beta chains from one sample in a study of cytomegalovirus exposure and HLA in healthy donors. Here immunoSEQ multiplex PCR was the method, and the copy in TCRdb shows in-frame clones only, minus some. The data contain some 67,000 clones, roughly 75% of them singletons. The sample consisted of PBMCs. The receptors originated from a man in his sixties in good health and CMV-seropositive. Both conserved end residues are trimmed from each CDR3. Fields, in order: CDR3 protein, J gene, V gene, CDR3 length.

ASSLELAGAHNEQF	TRBJ2-1	TRBV5-6	14
ASSSIEGDEKLF	TRBJ1-4	TRBV6-5	12
ASSLEPGLRQETQY	TRBJ2-5	TRBV5-1	14
ANSLRGTGDSEAF	TRBJ1-1	TRBV7-9	13
ASSSGQGYNQPQH	TRBJ1-5	TRBV5-6	13
ASSELGSGANVLT	TRBJ2-6	TRBV6-1	13
ASSSAGGAREQY	TRBJ2-5	TRBV7-9	12
ASSIGWQSTQY	TRBJ2-5	TRBV19	11
ASSQDTARRVDTQY	TRBJ2-3	TRBV4-1	14
ASSPDIDYYNEQF	TRBJ2-1	TRBV7-9	13
ASSRLQGQVGYT	TRBJ1-2	TRBV7-9	12
ASSADGTAVGSPLH	TRBJ1-6	TRBV5-5	14
AISEAGDQETQY	TRBJ2-5	TRBV10-3	12
ASSEQGGVLDGYT	TRBJ1-2	TRBV6-1	13
ASSELAGRATDTQY	TRBJ2-3	TRBV6-1	14
ASSPGRATEAF	TRBJ1-1	TRBV4-1	11
ASSFTSGSTDTQY	TRBJ2-3	TRBV5-1	13
ASSLEQGLSEAF	TRBJ1-1	TRBV5-1	12
AAGLQNPPYEQY	TRBJ2-7	TRBV6-5	12
SAQGRGTEAF	TRBJ1-1	TRBV29-1	10
ASSLAQAGGEAGELF	TRBJ2-2	TRBV7-9	15
ASRTPNQGKTEAF	TRBJ1-1	TRBV27	13
SARTGETQY	TRBJ2-5	TRBV20-1	9
ASSLNQGDEQF	TRBJ2-1	TRBV5-1	11
ASSLEFRRQGDEKLF	TRBJ1-4	TRBV7-9	15
ASSYSIGNTIY	TRBJ1-3	TRBV6-5	11
ASSARLFMNYNEQF	TRBJ2-1	TRBV27	14
SASGSHGETQY	TRBJ2-5	TRBV29-1	11
ASTQPGQGKGYT	TRBJ1-2	TRBV6-1	12
ASSGQQGEISGYT	TRBJ1-2	TRBV9	13
ASSLGAGSYEQY	TRBJ2-7	TRBV7-9	12
ASEGAMRGNTIY	TRBJ1-3	TRBV2	12
ASSLISGSSYEQY	TRBJ2-7	TRBV7-2	13
SVAGFTDTQY	TRBJ2-3	TRBV29-1	10
ASSQLDMGFSGANVLT	TRBJ2-6	TRBV4-1	16
ASIGRMDGRGFSKDTIY	TRBJ1-3	TRBV2	17
ASRVRLGTSTDTQY	TRBJ2-3	TRBV6-4	14
ASESDRRLTDTQY	TRBJ2-3	TRBV5-4	13
ASSEGQGAYTQY	TRBJ2-3	TRBV6-1	12
ASSPPGQGRYTEAF	TRBJ1-1	TRBV18	14
ASSESTGRYHEQY	TRBJ2-7	TRBV6-1	13
ASAGLGSEAF	TRBJ1-1	TRBV6-1	10
ASLGRGGLVTEAF	TRBJ1-1	TRBV2	13
ASSEYFNSNQPQH	TRBJ1-5	TRBV6-1	13
ASSELTGVEQY	TRBJ2-7	TRBV2	11
ASSDGTSSSYNEQF	TRBJ2-1	TRBV5-1	14
ASSQDEEQPQH	TRBJ1-5	TRBV4-2	11
ASSLGGGRNNEQF	TRBJ2-1	TRBV7-2	13
SSSRPGTGNSPLH	TRBJ1-6	TRBV7-9	13
ASSLWQGNQPQH	TRBJ1-5	TRBV5-6	12
ASSLLQGWYTQY	TRBJ2-3	TRBV27	12
ASSEGRGTDTQY	TRBJ2-3	TRBV6-5	12
ASSQDLGAGIGANEQF	TRBJ2-1	TRBV4-2	16
ASERGPRGTEAF	TRBJ1-1	TRBV6-6	12
ASSFNRGRTDTQY	TRBJ2-3	TRBV5-6	13
ASSQDKIPAAGSYNEQF	TRBJ2-1	TRBV4-1	17
ATRGSGGAYEQY	TRBJ2-7	TRBV19	12
ASGTGANYGYT	TRBJ1-2	TRBV5-1	11
ASSTEPDTEAF	TRBJ1-1	TRBV6-4	11
ASSYSAASSYNEQF	TRBJ2-1	TRBV6-5	14